Reported below is one TCR beta chain. This entry is derived from a study of blood T cell repertoires in COVID-19. At the level of the study: The origin of the acute and convalescent COVID-19 samples was the United States, Italy and Spain. Sources were T cells, B-cell-depleted T cells, or PBMCs; the material itself was cDNA or gDNA.

One Seattle source followed patients from active infection through their disease course. The protocol was immunoSEQ multiplex PCR, while the TCRdb copy is restricted to in-frame clones and leaves out a portion. The table has around 360,000 clones, 87% seen once; the top ten hold 10%. CDR1 SGHVS and CDR2 FQNEAQ come from the germline V gene. Between the trimmed V and J ends, which lost 3 bases and 5 bases, there was a span of 8 bases. This CDR3 comprises 12 residues. The clonotype comes from a woman under 40 with COVID-19, enrolled during active disease. The V gene is TRBV7-8, the J gene TRBJ2-7; perhaps TRBD2 as D (5 bases). Sequencing was done on a sample of peripheral blood. CDR3 sequence: CASSFAGDEQYF. CDR3 coding DNA: TGTGCCAGCAGCTTCGCCGGGGACGAGCAGTACTTC.